The T cell receptor beta chain described here comes from a study of T cell responses to AZD1222 COVID-19 vaccine. The CDR3 is made up of 12 amino acids. The V end was cut by 2 bases, the J end by 3 bases, with 4 bases between. The germline V gene has CDR1 SGHTA and CDR2 FQGNSA. TCRdb's table, derived via immunoSEQ multiplex PCR, lists solely in-frame clones and lacks some. This table has 90,000 to 100,000 clones, roughly 91% appearing once. General study findings and limits: Spike regions recognized by vaccine-associated CD4 TCRs spanned the protein, led by 160-218 and 743-854.

Worth noting for this clone: No antigen is known for it. Other DNA sequences in the same sample also yield this CDR3.

This clonotype was obtained from an adult in good health. The V gene is TRBV7-2, the J gene TRBJ1-2, with unresolved D. The source was peripheral blood, collected on day 0 of AZD1222 vaccination. CDR3 residues: CASSLRDYGYTF. The DNA for the CDR3 is TGTGCCAGCAGCTTAAGGGACTATGGCTACACCTTC.